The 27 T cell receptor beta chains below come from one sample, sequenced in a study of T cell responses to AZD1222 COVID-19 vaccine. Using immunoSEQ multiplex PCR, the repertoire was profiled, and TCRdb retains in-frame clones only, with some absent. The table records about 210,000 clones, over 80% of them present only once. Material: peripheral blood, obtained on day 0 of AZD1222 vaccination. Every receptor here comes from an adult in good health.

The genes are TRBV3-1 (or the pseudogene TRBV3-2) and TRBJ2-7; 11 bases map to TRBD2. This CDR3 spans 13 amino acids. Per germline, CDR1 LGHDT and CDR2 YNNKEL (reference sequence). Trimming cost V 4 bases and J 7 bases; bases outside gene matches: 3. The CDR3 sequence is CASSPSGGWEQYF. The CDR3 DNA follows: TGTGCCAGCAGCCCTAGCGGGGGGTGGGAGCAGTACTTC.

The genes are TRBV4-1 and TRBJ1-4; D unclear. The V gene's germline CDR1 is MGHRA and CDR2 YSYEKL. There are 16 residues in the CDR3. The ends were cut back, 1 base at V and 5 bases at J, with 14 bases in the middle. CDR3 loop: CASSQVGPGPNEKLFF. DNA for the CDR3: TGCGCCAGCAGCCAAGTCGGCCCCGGTCCGAATGAAAAACTGTTTTTT.

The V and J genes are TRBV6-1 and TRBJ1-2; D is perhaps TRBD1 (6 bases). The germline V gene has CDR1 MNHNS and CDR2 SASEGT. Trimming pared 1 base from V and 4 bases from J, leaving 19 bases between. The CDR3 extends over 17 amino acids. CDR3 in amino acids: CASSEDWNRVIFYGYTF. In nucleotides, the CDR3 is TGTGCCAGCAGTGAAGACTGGAACAGGGTAATTTTCTATGGCTACACCTTC.

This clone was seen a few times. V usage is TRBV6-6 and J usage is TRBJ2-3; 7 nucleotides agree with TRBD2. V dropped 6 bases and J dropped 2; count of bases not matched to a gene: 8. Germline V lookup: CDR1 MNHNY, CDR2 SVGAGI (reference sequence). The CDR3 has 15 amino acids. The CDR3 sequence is CASRGSGANTDTQYF. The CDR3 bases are TGTGCCAGCAGGGGGAGCGGGGCCAACACAGATACGCAGTATTTT.

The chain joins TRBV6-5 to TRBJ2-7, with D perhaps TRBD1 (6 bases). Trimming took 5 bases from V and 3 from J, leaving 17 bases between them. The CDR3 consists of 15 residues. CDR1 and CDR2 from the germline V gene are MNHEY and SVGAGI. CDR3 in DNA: TGTGCCAGCAGTCCAACCGGGACACAGGACTACGAGCAGTACTTC. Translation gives CASSPTGTQDYEQYF.

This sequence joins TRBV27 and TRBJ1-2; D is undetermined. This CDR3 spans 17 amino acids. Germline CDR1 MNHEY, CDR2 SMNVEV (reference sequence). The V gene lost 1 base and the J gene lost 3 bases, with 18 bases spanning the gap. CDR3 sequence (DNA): TGTGCCAGCAGTTTATTAGGTCCCGCCGGGAGATACTATGGCTACACCTTC. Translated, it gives CASSLLGPAGRYYGYTF.

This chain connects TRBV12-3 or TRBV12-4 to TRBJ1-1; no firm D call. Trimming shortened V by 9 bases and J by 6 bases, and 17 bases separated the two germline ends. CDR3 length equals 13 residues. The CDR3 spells CASSTAGWAEAFF. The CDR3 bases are TGTGCCAGTTCCACCGCCGGATGGGCTGAAGCTTTCTTT.

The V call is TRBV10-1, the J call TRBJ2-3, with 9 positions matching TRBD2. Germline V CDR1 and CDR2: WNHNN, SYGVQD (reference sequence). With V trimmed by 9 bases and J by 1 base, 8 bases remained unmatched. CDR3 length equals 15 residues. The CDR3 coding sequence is TGCGCCAGTACGAAGATAGCGGGGGGCACAGATACGCAGTATTTT. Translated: CASTKIAGGTDTQYF.

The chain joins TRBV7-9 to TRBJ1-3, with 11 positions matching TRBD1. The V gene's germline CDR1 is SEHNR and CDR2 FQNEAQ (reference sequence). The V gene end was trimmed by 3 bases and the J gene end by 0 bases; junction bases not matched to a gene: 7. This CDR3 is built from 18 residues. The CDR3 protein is CASSLDRGRRNSGNTIYF. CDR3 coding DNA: TGTGCCAGCAGCTTGGACAGGGGGCGAAGAAACTCTGGAAACACCATATATTTT. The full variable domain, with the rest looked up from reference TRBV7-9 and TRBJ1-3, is DTGVSQNPRHKITKRGQNVTFRCDPISEHNRLYWYRQTLGQGPEFLTYFQNEAQLEKSRLLSDRFSAERPKGSFSTLEIQRTEQGDSAMYLCASSLDRGRRNSGNTIYFGEGSWLTVV.

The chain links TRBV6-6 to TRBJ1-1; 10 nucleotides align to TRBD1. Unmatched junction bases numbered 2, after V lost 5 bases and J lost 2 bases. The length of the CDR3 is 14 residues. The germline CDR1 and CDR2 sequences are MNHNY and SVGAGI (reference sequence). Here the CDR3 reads CASSRDRGNTEAFF. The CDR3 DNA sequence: TGTGCCAGCAGTCGGGACAGGGGTAACACTGAAGCTTTCTTT.

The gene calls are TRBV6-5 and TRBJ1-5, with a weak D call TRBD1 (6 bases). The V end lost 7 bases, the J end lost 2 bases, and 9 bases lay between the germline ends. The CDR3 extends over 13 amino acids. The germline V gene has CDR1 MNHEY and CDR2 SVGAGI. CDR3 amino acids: CASISGGNQPQHF. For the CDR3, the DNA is TGTGCCAGCATTTCAGGGGGCAATCAGCCCCAGCATTTT.

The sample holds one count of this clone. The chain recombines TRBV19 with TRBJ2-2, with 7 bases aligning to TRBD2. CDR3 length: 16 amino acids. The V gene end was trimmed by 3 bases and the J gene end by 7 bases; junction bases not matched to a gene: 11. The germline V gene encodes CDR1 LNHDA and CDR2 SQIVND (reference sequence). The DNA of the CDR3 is TGTGCCAGTAGTATCATCAGCGGGGCCTTCGTCGGGGAGCTGTTTTTT. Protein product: CASSIISGAFVGELFF.

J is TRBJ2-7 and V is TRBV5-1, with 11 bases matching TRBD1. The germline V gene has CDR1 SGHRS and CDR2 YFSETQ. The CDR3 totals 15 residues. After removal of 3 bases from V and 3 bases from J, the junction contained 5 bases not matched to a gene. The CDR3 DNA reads TGCGCCAGCAGCTCGGGAGGGACAGGGGGCTACGAGCAGTACTTC. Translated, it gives CASSSGGTGGYEQYF.

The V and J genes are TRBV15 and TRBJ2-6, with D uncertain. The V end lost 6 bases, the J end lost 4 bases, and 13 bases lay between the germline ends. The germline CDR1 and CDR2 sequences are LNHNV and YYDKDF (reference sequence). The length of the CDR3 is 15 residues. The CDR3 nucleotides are TGTGCCACCAGGCCGGTTCTGGCCGGGGCCAACGTCCTGACTTTC. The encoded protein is CATRPVLAGANVLTF. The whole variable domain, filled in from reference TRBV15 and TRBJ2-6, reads DAMVIQNPRYQVTQFGKPVTLSCSQTLNHNVMYWYQQKSSQAPKLLFHYYDKDFNNEADTPDNFQSRRPNTSFCFLDIRSPGLGDTAMYLCATRPVLAGANVLTFGAGSRLTVL.

CDR3 nucleotide sequence: TGCGCCAGCAGCGACAGACTAGCGCCTAGCTCTGGGGCCAACGTCCTGACTTTC. Translation gives CASSDRLAPSSGANVLTF. This chain connects TRBV10-2 to TRBJ2-6, with 8 bases lining up with TRBD2. The germline CDR1 and CDR2 sequences are WSHSY and SAAADI. The trim removed 6 bases at V and 0 bases at J, leaving 10 bases unmatched. The CDR3 is 18 amino acids.

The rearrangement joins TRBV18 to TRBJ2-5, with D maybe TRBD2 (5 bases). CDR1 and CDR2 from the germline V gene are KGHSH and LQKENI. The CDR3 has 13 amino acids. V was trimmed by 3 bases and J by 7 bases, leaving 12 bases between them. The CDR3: CASSPGLEGTQYF. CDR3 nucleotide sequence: TGTGCCAGCTCACCGGGCCTTGAGGGGACCCAGTACTTC.

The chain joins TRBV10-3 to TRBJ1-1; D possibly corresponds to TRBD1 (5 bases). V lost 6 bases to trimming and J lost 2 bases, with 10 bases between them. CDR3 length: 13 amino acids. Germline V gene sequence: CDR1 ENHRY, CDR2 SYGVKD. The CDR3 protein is CAISRDGNTEAFF. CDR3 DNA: TGTGCCATCAGCCGGGACGGAAACACTGAAGCTTTCTTT.

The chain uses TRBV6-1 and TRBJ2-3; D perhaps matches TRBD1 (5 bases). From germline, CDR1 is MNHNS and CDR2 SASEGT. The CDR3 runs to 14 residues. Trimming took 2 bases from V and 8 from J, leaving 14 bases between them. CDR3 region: CASSEMGPLSTQYF. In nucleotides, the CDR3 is TGTGCCAGCAGTGAAATGGGGCCGTTAAGTACGCAGTATTTT.

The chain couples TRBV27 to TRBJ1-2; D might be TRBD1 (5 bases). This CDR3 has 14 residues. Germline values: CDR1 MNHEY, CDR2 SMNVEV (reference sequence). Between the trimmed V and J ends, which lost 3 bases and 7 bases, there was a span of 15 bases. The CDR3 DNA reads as TGTGCCAGCAGTTTGCAGGGCGGGTACGGTGGCTACACCTTC. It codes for CASSLQGGYGGYTF.

The CDR3 DNA follows: TGTGCCAGCAGTAGAGGGGTGGCAGAGACCCAGTACTTC. Amino acid sequence: CASSRGVAETQYF. The rearrangement joins TRBV7-3 to TRBJ2-5; D is possibly TRBD1 or TRBD2 (5 bases each). The V end lost 6 bases, the J end lost 4 bases, and 12 bases lay between the germline ends. Germline CDR1 and CDR2: SGHTA and FQGTGA. There are 13 residues in the CDR3.

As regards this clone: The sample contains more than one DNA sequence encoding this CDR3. The CDR3 DNA follows: TGTGCCAGCAGGGCGGGGGCAGATACGCAGTATTTT. Its translation is CASRAGADTQYF. The chain couples TRBV12-3 or TRBV12-4 to TRBJ2-3, with 7 nucleotides matching TRBD2. Trimming removed 6 bases from V and 4 bases from J; junction bases left unmatched: 1. This CDR3 is 12 amino acids long.

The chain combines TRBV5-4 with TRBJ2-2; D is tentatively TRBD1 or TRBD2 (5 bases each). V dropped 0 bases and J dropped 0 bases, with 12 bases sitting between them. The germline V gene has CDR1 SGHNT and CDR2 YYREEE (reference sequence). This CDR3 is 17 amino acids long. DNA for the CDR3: TGTGCCAGCAGCTTGGCCCGTGGGGACCCGAACACCGGGGAGCTGTTTTTT. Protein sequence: CASSLARGDPNTGELFF.

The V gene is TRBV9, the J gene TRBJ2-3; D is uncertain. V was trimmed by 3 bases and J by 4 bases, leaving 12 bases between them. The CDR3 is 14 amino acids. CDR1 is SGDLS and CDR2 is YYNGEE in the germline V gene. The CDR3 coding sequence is TGTGCCAGCAGCGCGGACCCAGCCGCAGATACGCAGTATTTT. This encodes CASSADPAADTQYF.

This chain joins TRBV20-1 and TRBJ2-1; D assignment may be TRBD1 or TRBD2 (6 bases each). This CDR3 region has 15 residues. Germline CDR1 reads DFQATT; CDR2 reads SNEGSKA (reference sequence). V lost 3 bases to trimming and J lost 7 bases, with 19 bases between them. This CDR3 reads CSASRGGPSGNEQFF. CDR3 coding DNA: TGCAGTGCTAGTAGAGGGGGGCCGTCGGGGAATGAGCAGTTCTTC.

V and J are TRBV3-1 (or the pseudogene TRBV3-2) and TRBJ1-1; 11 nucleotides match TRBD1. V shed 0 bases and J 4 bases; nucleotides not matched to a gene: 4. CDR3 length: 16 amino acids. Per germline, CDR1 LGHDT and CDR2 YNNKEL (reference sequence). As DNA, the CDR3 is TGTGCCAGCAGCCAAGACTGGGGGACAGGGGGCACTGAAGCTTTCTTT. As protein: CASSQDWGTGGTEAFF.

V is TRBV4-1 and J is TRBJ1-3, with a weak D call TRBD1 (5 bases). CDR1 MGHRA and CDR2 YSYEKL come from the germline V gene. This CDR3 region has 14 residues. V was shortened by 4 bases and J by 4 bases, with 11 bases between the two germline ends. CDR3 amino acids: CASSRGDVGNTIYF. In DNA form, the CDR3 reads TGCGCCAGCAGCCGAGGGGACGTCGGAAACACCATATATTTT.

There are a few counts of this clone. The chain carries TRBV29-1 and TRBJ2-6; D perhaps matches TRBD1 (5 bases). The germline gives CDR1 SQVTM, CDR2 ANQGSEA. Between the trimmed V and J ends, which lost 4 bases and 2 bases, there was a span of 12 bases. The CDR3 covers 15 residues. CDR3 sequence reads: CSVVTAGTGANVLTF. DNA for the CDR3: TGCAGCGTTGTTACCGCAGGGACTGGGGCCAACGTCCTGACTTTC.